This record concerns one TCR beta chain sequence. Its antigen specificity is not known. Within one base of it there is no much larger clone, and no base qualities were kept. The data are from a study of T cell changes during pregnancy in multiple sclerosis (dated 2019 in TCRdb). Concerning the study at large: The study examined how the T cell repertoire changed over the course of pregnancy in women with multiple sclerosis.

Library generation was performed with the immunoSEQ multiplex PCR assay. This immuneACCESS table, as held by TCRdb, lists in-frame sequences with V and J called but not all clones. Of the missing ones, under half trace to an unresolved V gene in checked studies; the others have no known cause. The sample has 68,000 or so clones on record, about 91% of them singletons. Jointly, the top ten make up roughly 1.3% of the sample. Reading the germline V gene (reference sequence) gives CDR1 MNHEY and CDR2 SMNVEV. V lost 0 bases and J lost 4 bases; the stretch between them is 10 bases long. The CDR3 measures 16 amino acids from cysteine to phenylalanine. The CDR3 DNA has 48 bases and is translated from base 1.

Here the sequenced sample was peripheral blood, taken in the second trimester of pregnancy. The V and J segments used are TRBV27 and TRBJ2-6; the D gene is possibly TRBD2, with 6 bases matching. The TCR was taken from a female donor in good health, enrolled as a control in a pregnancy study. The DNA reads as follows: TGTGCCAGCAGTTTATCTGGGGGGACGGGGGCCAACGTCCTGACTTTC. This translates into CASSLSGGTGANVLTF.